These 20 T cell receptor beta chains share one sample of origin, sequenced in a study of T cell responses to AZD1222 COVID-19 vaccine (dated by TCRdb to the early 2020s). What this sample's time point label stands for: baseline before first vaccination. The library was generated by the immunoSEQ multiplex PCR assay. Sourced from immuneACCESS, this table was stored by TCRdb with only in-frame sequences that have V and J called. A share of the clones is absent; for the studies checked, an unresolved V gene accounts for under half, and the remainder has no known explanation. Counted in this sample were some 170,000 clones; about 89% of them appeared once. Clones ranked in the top ten supply approximately 1.6% of the sample. The starting material was peripheral blood, obtained on day 0 of AZD1222 vaccination. The receptor set was obtained from an adult in good health.

This clone came up once. The V and J genes are TRBV7-9 and TRBJ2-5; D remains unclear. The ends were cut back, 1 base at V and 3 bases at J, with 9 bases in the middle. Germline V gene lookup returns CDR1 SEHNR and CDR2 FQNEAQ (reference sequence). The CDR3 sequence is 14 residues long. The CDR3 DNA sequence: TGTGCCAGCAGCTTAGGAAACAGAGAAGAGACCCAGTACTTC. Its protein product is CASSLGNREETQYF. Drawing the rest from reference TRBV7-9 and TRBJ2-5, the complete variable domain is DTGVSQNPRHKITKRGQNVTFRCDPISEHNRLYWYRQTLGQGPEFLTYFQNEAQLEKSRLLSDRFSAERPKGSFSTLEIQRTEQGDSAMYLCASSLGNREETQYFGPGTRLLVL.

The chain combines TRBV27 with TRBJ1-2; D gene ambiguous. V was shortened by 2 bases and J by 3 bases, with 7 bases between the two germline ends. This CDR3 is 13 amino acids long. Per the germline V gene, CDR1 is MNHEY and CDR2 is SMNVEV (reference sequence). This CDR3 is CASSLTSDYGYTF. The DNA of the CDR3 is TGTGCCAGCAGTTTAACGTCTGACTATGGCTACACCTTC.

The chain combines TRBV3-1 (or the pseudogene TRBV3-2) with TRBJ1-1; D unresolved. The length of the CDR3 is 13 residues. CDR1 is LGHDT and CDR2 is YNNKEL in the germline V gene (reference sequence). The germline V and J ends were trimmed by 2 bases and 5 bases, with 9 bases remaining between them. As DNA, the CDR3 is TGTGCCAGCAGCCAAATCGTCGGGACTGAAGCTTTCTTT. Translation: CASSQIVGTEAFF.

This clone was seen a handful of times. This sequence joins TRBV5-1 and TRBJ1-4; maybe TRBD1 (5 bases). CDR3 length: 14 residues. Germline V CDR1 and CDR2: SGHRS, YFSETQ. The V end was cut by 2 bases, the J end by 2 bases, with 7 bases between. The CDR3 loop is CASSFWGTNEKLFF. The DNA of the CDR3 is TGCGCCAGCAGCTTCTGGGGCACTAATGAAAAACTGTTTTTT. The variable domain in full, completed from reference TRBV5-1 and TRBJ1-4, reads KAGVTQTPRYLIKTRGQQVTLSCSPISGHRSVSWYQQTPGQGLQFLFEYFSETQRNKGNFPGRFSGRQFSNSRSEMNVSTLELGDSALYLCASSFWGTNEKLFFGSGTQLSVL.

Comments on this clone: Other DNA sequences in the same sample also yield this CDR3. In nucleotides, the CDR3 is TGTGCCATCAGTGCTGGGGTGAGCAATCAGCCCCAGCATTTT. This translates into CAISAGVSNQPQHF. V and J are TRBV10-3 and TRBJ1-5; D uncertain. The CDR3 spans 14 residues. Germline CDR1 ENHRY, CDR2 SYGVKD. V lost 4 bases and J 1 base, leaving 8 bases between the germline ends.

This chain connects TRBV7-9 to TRBJ1-5, with TRBD1 matching over 8 bases. In germline, CDR1 is SEHNR, CDR2 FQNEAQ (reference sequence). The CDR3 has 15 amino acids. Trimming removed 1 base from V and 6 bases from J; junction bases left unmatched: 5. The chain's CDR3 is CASSLGTGFSQPQHF. The CDR3 DNA reads as TGTGCCAGCAGCTTAGGGACAGGGTTCAGTCAGCCCCAGCATTTT.

The rearrangement links TRBV5-4 to TRBJ1-1; D is uncertain. The CDR3 contains 14 residues. The germline V gene has CDR1 SGHNT and CDR2 YYREEE (reference sequence). The germline V and J ends were trimmed by 5 bases and 1 base, with 12 bases remaining between them. CDR3 region: CASRRETTNTEAFF. The CDR3 coding sequence is TGTGCCAGCAGGAGGGAGACTACGAACACTGAAGCTTTCTTT.

The CDR3 DNA sequence: TGTGCCAGCAGCCAGGGTCTGGGGGGGGCCTACGAGCAGTACTTC. Its protein is CASSQGLGGAYEQYF. This rearrangement joins TRBV4-2 to TRBJ2-7; 7 bases match TRBD2. The CDR3 is 15 residues long. CDR1 is LGHNA, CDR2 YNFKEQ, per germline. V dropped 3 bases and J dropped 2; count of bases not matched to a gene: 7.

J is TRBJ1-4 and V is TRBV27; D not certain. Germline V gives CDR1 MNHEY, CDR2 SMNVEV (reference sequence). The CDR3 totals 15 residues. The germline V and J ends were trimmed by 8 bases and 0 bases, with 13 bases remaining between them. The CDR3 sequence is CASRRSLPTNEKLFF. CDR3 DNA sequence: TGTGCCAGCCGACGCAGTCTACCAACTAATGAAAAACTGTTTTTT.

The chain has TRBV9 and TRBJ1-3, with TRBD1 as a possible D gene (5 bases). Trimming removed 0 bases from V and 0 bases from J, with 13 bases in between. This CDR3 has 17 residues. Germline lookup yields CDR1 SGDLS and CDR2 YYNGEE. The CDR3 coding sequence is TGTGCCAGCAGCGTAGCGGACAAGTTCTCCTCTGGAAACACCATATATTTT. It yields the protein CASSVADKFSSGNTIYF. The variable domain in full, completed from reference TRBV9 and TRBJ1-3, reads DSGVTQTPKHLITATGQRVTLRCSPRSGDLSVYWYQQSLDQGLQFLIQYYNGEERAKGNILERFSAQQFPDLHSELNLSSLELGDSALYFCASSVADKFSSGNTIYFGEGSWLTVV.

On this clone: At one end, the junction sequence differs from germline, possibly due to a read error. V and J are TRBV7-7 and TRBJ2-3, with 8 nucleotides matching TRBD2. Per germline, CDR1 SSHAT and CDR2 FNYEAQ (reference sequence). The CDR3 consists of 16 residues. CDR3 protein: CASSKSPAGAADTQYF. The CDR3 DNA reads as TGTGCTAGCAGCAAAAGTCCAGCGGGAGCTGCAGATACGCAGTATTTT.

The rearrangement joins TRBV19 to TRBJ1-1; D is unclear. The CDR3 sequence is 14 residues long. The ends were cut back, 6 bases at V and 0 bases at J, with 11 bases in the middle. Germline V lookup: CDR1 LNHDA, CDR2 SQIVND (reference sequence). The CDR3 DNA reads as TGTGCCAGTAGGGATGGGCAATTGAACACTGAAGCTTTCTTT. Amino acid sequence: CASRDGQLNTEAFF. Full variable domain (remainder filled in from reference TRBV19 and TRBJ1-1): DGGITQSPKYLFRKEGQNVTLSCEQNLNHDAMYWYRQDPGQGLRLIYYSQIVNDFQKGDIAEGYSVSREKKESFPLTVTSAQKNPTAFYLCASRDGQLNTEAFFGQGTRLTVV.

The chain has TRBV16 and TRBJ1-5; the D gene is possibly TRBD1 (5 bases). The CDR3 spans 14 residues. Germline V CDR1 and CDR2: KGHSY, FQNENV. V lost 0 bases, J lost 7 bases, and 10 bases lay in between. The CDR3 sequence: CASSQSPGRQPQHF. CDR3 nucleotides: TGTGCCAGCAGCCAATCCCCAGGGAGACAGCCCCAGCATTTT.

The J gene is TRBJ2-3, the V gene TRBV7-3, with 10 bases matching TRBD1. The V segment lost 7 bases and the J segment 9 bases; nucleotides outside the gene matches: 10. The CDR3 runs to 14 residues. Germline V gene data show CDR1 as SGHTA and CDR2 as FQGTGA. In DNA form, the CDR3 reads TGTGCCAGCACCACGACAGGGGGCGCATCGACGCAGTATTTT. Its protein is CASTTTGGASTQYF.

Only a few counts were recorded for this clone. One end of the junction does not line up with germline, which may come from a read error. This rearrangement joins TRBV6-5 to TRBJ1-2, with 7 bases lining up with TRBD1. This CDR3 is 13 amino acids long. Germline lookup yields CDR1 MNHEY and CDR2 SVGAGI. CDR3 amino acids: CACTPGTARRYFF. CDR3 coding DNA: TGTGCCTGCACACCCGGGACAGCACGAAGGTACTTCTTC.

The V call is TRBV27, the J call TRBJ1-1; 7 bases fit TRBD1. This CDR3 has 16 amino acids. The ends lost 5 bases at V and 4 bases at J; junction bases unmatched: 13. Germline CDR1 reads MNHEY; CDR2 reads SMNVEV (reference sequence). The DNA of the CDR3 is TGTGCCAGCAGTATACAGGGACAGTTCGGTTCCACTGAAGCTTTCTTT. This codes for CASSIQGQFGSTEAFF.

The chain recombines TRBV3-1 (or the pseudogene TRBV3-2) with TRBJ1-5, with 7 positions matching TRBD1. The CDR3 extends over 16 amino acids. Germline lookup yields CDR1 LGHDT and CDR2 YNNKEL (reference sequence). Unmatched junction bases numbered 9, after V lost 4 bases and J lost 3 bases. The CDR3 loop reads CASSPRRDSHNQPQHF. The DNA of the CDR3 is TGTGCCAGCAGCCCCCGTAGGGACAGCCACAATCAGCCCCAGCATTTT.

This clone was detected once. This rearrangement joins TRBV5-8 to TRBJ2-2; 7 bases match TRBD2. The CDR3 runs to 15 residues. Per germline, CDR1 SGHTS and CDR2 YDEGEE. V lost 3 bases and J lost 2; bases outside the gene matches: 4. CDR3 loop: CASSWSGANTGELFF. The CDR3 bases are TGTGCCAGCAGCTGGAGCGGGGCCAACACCGGGGAGCTGTTTTTT. Variable domain in full (rest from reference TRBV5-8 and TRBJ2-2): EAGVTQSPTHLIKTRGQQATLRCSPISGHTSVYWYQQALGLGLQFLLWYDEGEERNRGNFPPRFSGRQFPNYSSELNVNALELEDSALYLCASSWSGANTGELFFGEGSRLTVL.

This sequence joins TRBV2 and TRBJ2-3, with D perhaps given as TRBD1 or TRBD2 (6 bases each). The CDR3 has 12 residues. V dropped 9 bases and J dropped 1 base, with 8 bases sitting between them. CDR1 SNHLY and CDR2 FYNNEI come from the germline V gene. This CDR3 reads CARGGGTDTQYF. The CDR3 DNA reads TGTGCCAGGGGGGGCGGCACAGATACGCAGTATTTT.

The chain employs TRBV24-1 and TRBJ1-2, with a tentative D call TRBD1 (5 bases). V was trimmed by 5 bases and J by 0 bases, leaving 6 bases between them. The CDR3 has 13 amino acids. Germline-derived CDR1 and CDR2 are KGHDR and SFDVKD. The DNA for the CDR3 is TGTGCCACCAGTGGAGGGGCTAACTATGGCTACACCTTC. The encoded protein is CATSGGANYGYTF.